This TCR beta chain was obtained from a study of blood T cell repertoires in COVID-19. Across the study: PBMCs, B-cell-depleted T cells, or T cells provided the cDNA or gDNA that made up the material.

Germline V lookup: CDR1 LNHDA, CDR2 SQIVND (reference sequence). The CDR3 has 13 residues. V was clipped by 3 bases and J by 3 bases, with 8 bases between them. Study processing details: It was from reference gene primer amplification that nucleated cell counts were estimated. Assay: immunoSEQ multiplex PCR; the TCRdb copy retains only in-frame clones and omits some. V and J calls plus clone size are reproduced from that table; the DNA served to infer D and trimming. The table records 35,000 to 45,000 clones, roughly 73% of them present only once. V gene TRBV19 combines with J gene TRBJ1-1; D is unresolved. Sequenced sample: peripheral blood. This sequence originates from a man older than 75 with acute or convalescent COVID-19. CDR3 in DNA: TGTGCCAGTAGTATGAGGTGGGACACTGAAGCTTTCTTT. Amino acid sequence: CASSMRWDTEAFF.